This T cell receptor (beta chain) stems from a study of blood T cells in healthy people across ages. General study points: The recorded TCR beta diversity per million T cells decreased in a roughly linear manner with age. Long-lived donors had more naive CD4+ cells and higher diversity than aged donors.

This clonotype was observed a single time. Its antigen remains unknown. The junction does not match germline at one end; this may be a read error. Drawn from each donor were 9 to 10 milliliters of peripheral blood. The authors ran a second PCR of about 7 to 11 cycles using a sample-barcoded 5' primer and a J-beta primer mix. Each of the cDNA molecules was tagged by a template-switch adaptor with 12 random nucleotides. Via MiXCR, TCRdb re-called the 5' RACE reads, giving one row per CDR3 protein. Among 1.5 million to 1.8 million distinct CDR3 sequences listed, roughly 43% were seen once. CDR1 SNHLY and CDR2 FYNNEI come from the germline V gene. The CDR3 runs 16 residues.

Sequencing input: blood. The sequence was collected from a woman under 30 in good health. The rearrangement links TRBV2 to TRBJ2-7, with 11 positions matching TRBD2. The CDR3 DNA follows: TGTGCCAGCGGTGAAGGATTAGCGGGGGGGGCCTACGAGCAGTACTTC. This encodes CASGEGLAGGAYEQYF.